The 32 T cell receptor beta chains below all came from one sample that was sequenced in a study of blood T cell repertoires in COVID-19 (dated by TCRdb to the early 2020s). To prepare the library, the immunoSEQ multiplex PCR assay was applied. Imported from immuneACCESS, the table was reduced by TCRdb to in-frame sequences with V and J called. These copies leave out some clones; in studies compared against another copy, an unresolved V gene accounts for under half, and the cause of the remainder is not known. The sample table records hundreds of thousands of clones; about nine tenths of these occur just once. 2.2% of the sample is held by the ten biggest clonotypes. The source material was peripheral blood. The origin of the receptors is a woman between 50 and 59 years old who had recovered from COVID-19.

The chain uses TRBV28 and TRBJ1-2; 7 bases agree with TRBD1. The CDR3 runs to 13 residues. The germline V gene encodes CDR1 MDHEN and CDR2 SYDVKM. V was pared by 7 bases and J by 4 bases, with 6 bases of the junction left unmatched. CDR3 sequence reads: CASKAGGTYGYTF. In DNA form, the CDR3 reads TGTGCCAGCAAGGCAGGGGGTACCTATGGCTACACCTTC.

The rearrangement uses TRBV2 and TRBJ1-1; D ambiguous. The germline gives CDR1 SNHLY, CDR2 FYNNEI. This CDR3 spans 16 amino acids. Deletions cut 3 bases from V and 2 bases from J, with 16 bases between. The CDR3 region is CASSDSVEQINTEAFF. DNA of the CDR3: TGTGCCAGCAGTGATTCGGTAGAACAGATCAACACTGAAGCTTTCTTT.

V usage is TRBV5-4 and J usage is TRBJ2-7; TRBD2 might be the D (6 bases). The CDR3 is 14 residues long. V shed 0 bases and J shed 2 bases, with 9 bases lying between them. Germline V gene sequence: CDR1 SGHNT, CDR2 YYREEE (reference sequence). DNA for the CDR3: TGTGCCAGCAGCTTGGTCGGAGGGACCTACGAGCAGTACTTC. This translates into CASSLVGGTYEQYF.

The V and J genes are TRBV11-2 and TRBJ1-2; 7 bases are shared with TRBD1. Germline lookup yields CDR1 SGHAT and CDR2 FQNNGV. The CDR3 has 13 amino acids. Losses at the gene ends were 4 bases for V and 4 bases for J; bases not matched to a gene: 3. The CDR3 DNA reads as TGTGCCAGCAGCTCGGACAGGCGCTATGGCTACACCTTC. As protein: CASSSDRRYGYTF.

The CDR3 DNA reads as TGTGCCAGCAGCTTGGACCCGGGACAGGCGACGCTAGCCAAAAACATTCAGTACTTC. Encoded protein: CASSLDPGQATLAKNIQYF. This chain links TRBV5-4 with TRBJ2-4, with TRBD1 matching 8 bases. J gave up 0 bases and V 0 bases, and 11 bases lay outside the gene matches. Germline V lookup: CDR1 SGHNT, CDR2 YYREEE (reference sequence). The CDR3 consists of 19 residues.

This sequence joins TRBV9 and TRBJ2-7; 9 bases map to TRBD1. The CDR3 is made up of 15 amino acids. Germline CDR1 reads SGDLS; CDR2 reads YYNGEE. Losses at the gene ends were 0 bases for V and 3 bases for J; bases not matched to a gene: 4. The CDR3 nucleotides read TGTGCCAGCAGCGTAGAACAGGGGGCCGTCTACGAGCAGTACTTC. Amino acids: CASSVEQGAVYEQYF.

The gene calls are TRBV28 and TRBJ1-2; D uncertain. CDR3 length equals 15 residues. From germline, CDR1 is MDHEN and CDR2 SYDVKM. Trimming cost V 3 bases and J 2 bases, with 13 bases left between them. The CDR3 DNA reads as TGTGCCAGCAGTTTCGCGTCTCTACGGAACTATGGCTACACCTTC. Residues: CASSFASLRNYGYTF.

The chain employs TRBV10-3 and TRBJ1-6, with D perhaps TRBD1 (6 bases). The CDR3 runs to 13 residues. The germline V gene has CDR1 ENHRY and CDR2 SYGVKD. V lost 9 bases to trimming and J lost 3 bases, with 9 bases between them. CDR3 loop: CAISQGYNSPLHF. In DNA form, the CDR3 reads TGTGCCATTTCACAGGGCTATAATTCACCCCTCCACTTT.

With regard to this clone: The junction and the germline gene differ at one end; a read error may be behind it. The chain carries TRBV5-1 and TRBJ2-3; 11 bases are a match to TRBD2. The length of the CDR3 is 16 residues. Germline V gene lookup returns CDR1 SGHRS and CDR2 YFSETQ. As DNA, the CDR3 is TGCGCCAGCAGCCTACGAGGACTAGCGGGCACGGATACGCAGTATTTT. Amino acid sequence: CASSLRGLAGTDTQYF.

This clone appeared a single time. This chain uses TRBV5-4 with TRBJ2-4, with 9 nucleotides matching TRBD1. Germline-derived CDR1 and CDR2 are SGHNT and YYREEE (reference sequence). After removal of 0 bases from V and 5 bases from J, the junction contained 6 bases not matched to a gene. This CDR3 has 16 residues. The CDR3 region is CASSLGTGVGENIQYF. The CDR3 DNA reads TGTGCCAGCAGCTTGGGGACAGGGGTGGGGGAAAACATTCAGTACTTC.

This chain uses TRBV9 with TRBJ2-5, with 15 bases that match TRBD2. Germline trimming cut 6 bases from V and 0 bases from J; bases unmatched to any gene: 12. The CDR3 covers 19 residues. Germline V gene sequence: CDR1 SGDLS, CDR2 YYNGEE. DNA for the CDR3: TGTGCCAGCACCCCCGGTGGGACTAGCGGGAGGAGATACCAAGAGACCCAGTACTTC. Amino acids: CASTPGGTSGRRYQETQYF.

This sequence joins TRBV4-1 and TRBJ1-5; unclear D gene. With 0 bases removed from V and 7 bases from J, the gap between germline ends came to 13 bases. The germline gives CDR1 MGHRA, CDR2 YSYEKL. The CDR3 totals 15 residues. CDR3 bases: TGCGCCAGCAGCCAAGATGGGCTGATTGGACAGCCCCAGCATTTT. This codes for CASSQDGLIGQPQHF.

The chain recombines TRBV19 with TRBJ1-1; no firm D call. V was cut by 0 bases and J by 7 bases, with 9 bases left in between. The CDR3 spans 13 residues. CDR1 LNHDA and CDR2 SQIVND come from the germline V gene (reference sequence). The CDR3 region is CASSIENRFEAFF. The CDR3 bases are TGTGCCAGTAGTATAGAAAACAGATTTGAAGCTTTCTTT. Using reference TRBV19 and TRBJ1-1 for the parts outside the CDR3, the full variable domain is DGGITQSPKYLFRKEGQNVTLSCEQNLNHDAMYWYRQDPGQGLRLIYYSQIVNDFQKGDIAEGYSVSREKKESFPLTVTSAQKNPTAFYLCASSIENRFEAFFGQGTRLTVV.

The count of this clone is one. The J gene is TRBJ1-4, the V gene TRBV6-5; 10 bases are shared with TRBD1. This CDR3 has 15 residues. The germline V gene has CDR1 MNHEY and CDR2 SVGAGI. With 6 bases clipped from V and 6 bases from J, the junction kept 7 bases outside the gene matches. The CDR3 loop reads CASSDTGTGDEKLFF. CDR3 sequence (DNA): TGTGCCAGCAGCGACACCGGGACAGGGGATGAAAAACTGTTTTTT.

V is TRBV6-5 and J is TRBJ2-1, with TRBD2 identical over 12 bases. The length of the CDR3 is 13 residues. Germline trimming cut 8 bases from V and 6 bases from J; bases unmatched to any gene: 2. Per the germline V gene, CDR1 is MNHEY and CDR2 is SVGAGI. The CDR3 sequence is CASWTSGINEQFF. CDR3 coding DNA: TGTGCCAGCTGGACTAGCGGGATCAATGAGCAGTTCTTC.

The J gene is TRBJ1-2, the V gene TRBV12-3 or TRBV12-4; 8 bases fit TRBD1. The CDR3 totals 11 residues. CDR3 amino acids: CAAGTGAGYTF. The CDR3 DNA reads as TGTGCAGCAGGGACAGGAGCTGGCTACACCTTC.

The gene calls are TRBV19 and TRBJ1-5; D is perhaps TRBD1 (6 bases). The germline gives CDR1 LNHDA, CDR2 SQIVND (reference sequence). Trimming removed 7 bases from V and 6 bases from J, with 19 bases in between. The CDR3 is made up of 15 amino acids. The CDR3 bases are TGTGCCAGTACCTATCAACAGGGTTCCATTCAGCCCCAGCATTTT. Translating gives CASTYQQGSIQPQHF.

The V call is TRBV10-3, the J call TRBJ2-5; 10 bases map to TRBD2. CDR1 and CDR2 from the germline V gene are ENHRY and SYGVKD. There are 20 residues in the CDR3. Trimming cost V 0 bases and J 1 base; bases outside gene matches: 14. The DNA for the CDR3 is TGTGCCATCAGTGAGTCGACCCCGGCTAGCGGGAGCAGCCGCCAAGAGACCCAGTACTTC. Translation gives CAISESTPASGSSRQETQYF.

The gene calls are TRBV30 and TRBJ1-2; TRBD1 is a possible D gene (5 bases). V was pared by 1 base and J by 7 bases, with 10 bases between. The CDR3 length is 12 residues. Germline V CDR1 and CDR2: GTSNPN, SVGIG (reference sequence). The CDR3 protein is CAWSEGRGGYTF. The DNA of the CDR3 is TGTGCCTGGAGTGAGGGGAGGGGTGGCTACACCTTC.

The chain employs TRBV7-9 and TRBJ1-5; 7 nucleotides match TRBD1. Germline CDR1 is SEHNR and CDR2 is FQNEAQ (reference sequence). Losses at the gene ends were 5 bases for V and 1 base for J; bases not matched to a gene: 5. The CDR3 covers 15 residues. DNA of the CDR3: TGTGCCAGCAGCCCCTCAGGGGGGAGCAATCAGCCCCAGCATTTT. Translating it yields CASSPSGGSNQPQHF.

In this sample, this clone turned up a few times. The chain has TRBV29-1 and TRBJ2-2, with 7 bases aligning to TRBD2. CDR3 length: 15 residues. V shed 4 bases and J 2 bases; nucleotides not matched to a gene: 7. Germline V CDR1 and CDR2: SQVTM, ANQGSEA. As DNA, the CDR3 is TGCAGCGTTGTGGGGGGGACGGTTAACACCGGGGAGCTGTTTTTT. This codes for CSVVGGTVNTGELFF.

This chain connects TRBV7-9 to TRBJ1-5, with 9 bases aligning to TRBD1. V was clipped by 3 bases and J by 2 bases; unmatched bases: 5. The germline gives CDR1 SEHNR, CDR2 FQNEAQ (reference sequence). This CDR3 region has 16 residues. DNA of the CDR3: TGTGCCAGCAGCTTTGGGACAGGGAAGGGCAATCAGCCCCAGCATTTT. This gives the protein CASSFGTGKGNQPQHF.

The rearrangement uses TRBV5-1 and TRBJ2-2; 8 bases are a match to TRBD2. The germline gives CDR1 SGHRS, CDR2 YFSETQ. After removal of 0 bases from V and 4 bases from J, the junction contained 5 bases not matched to a gene. This CDR3 is 16 amino acids long. CDR3 amino acids: CASSLGVAGSTGELFF. The CDR3 DNA sequence: TGCGCCAGCAGCTTGGGGGTAGCGGGGTCCACCGGGGAGCTGTTTTTT.

The chain recombines TRBV11-3 with TRBJ2-5, with 10 bases lining up with TRBD2. The CDR3 is 15 amino acids. V gave up 1 base and J gave up 2 bases; unmatched junction bases: 1. Germline V gene lookup returns CDR1 SGHNT and CDR2 YENEEA. The CDR3 spells CASSLGAGGQETQYF. In nucleotides, the CDR3 is TGTGCCAGCAGCTTAGGAGCGGGAGGGCAAGAGACCCAGTACTTC.

The chain carries TRBV6-2 or TRBV6-3 and TRBJ1-3; 9 bases fit TRBD1. The CDR3 has 18 amino acids. The germline CDR1 and CDR2 sequences are MNHEY and SVGEGT. V shed 3 bases and J 0 bases; nucleotides not matched to a gene: 9. CDR3 loop: CASSYRRDRASSGNTIYF. The DNA for the CDR3 is TGTGCCAGCAGTTATCGGCGGGACAGGGCCTCCTCTGGAAACACCATATATTTT.

The rearrangement uses TRBV29-1 and TRBJ1-1, with 7 nucleotides matching TRBD1. With 5 bases clipped from V and 6 bases from J, the junction kept 6 bases outside the gene matches. The CDR3 consists of 12 residues. CDR1 is SQVTM, CDR2 ANQGSEA, per germline. The CDR3 sequence: CSVMDRMPEAFF. CDR3 nucleotide sequence: TGCAGCGTTATGGACAGGATGCCTGAAGCTTTCTTT.

This clone has just a few counts. This chain joins TRBV9 and TRBJ1-5; TRBD1 matches at 8 bases. Germline-derived CDR1 and CDR2 are SGDLS and YYNGEE. The CDR3 runs to 15 residues. V was pared by 5 bases and J by 3 bases, with 7 bases of the junction left unmatched. CDR3 DNA sequence: TGTGCCAGCAGTACATCAGGGGGCTACAATCAGCCCCAGCATTTT. Its protein is CASSTSGGYNQPQHF.

This rearrangement joins TRBV5-4 to TRBJ1-1, with D maybe TRBD1 (6 bases). Germline assignment: CDR1 SGHNT and CDR2 YYREEE (reference sequence). The CDR3 runs to 12 residues. V gave up 10 bases and J gave up 1 base, with 11 bases separating them. The CDR3 reads CAGSQGNTEAFF. For the CDR3, the DNA is TGTGCCGGGTCACAGGGGAACACTGAAGCTTTCTTT.

A few counts support this clone. In DNA form, the CDR3 reads TGTGCCAGCAGCCTACAGGGATATAGCAATCAGCCCCAGCATTTT. Encoded protein: CASSLQGYSNQPQHF. The V and J genes are TRBV11-2 and TRBJ1-5; maybe TRBD1 (6 bases). V lost 5 bases and J 0 bases, leaving 11 bases between the germline ends. Germline CDR1 SGHAT, CDR2 FQNNGV. The CDR3 length is 15 residues.

The chain uses TRBV6-1 and TRBJ1-2; 8 nucleotides match TRBD1. CDR1 and CDR2 from the germline V gene are MNHNS and SASEGT. The junction had 7 bases not matched to a gene; V was cut back by 2 bases and J by 5 bases. The CDR3 is made up of 15 amino acids. As DNA, the CDR3 is TGTGCCAGCAGTGAAAGTCAGGGGGCTGGGTATGGCTACACCTTC. Its protein is CASSESQGAGYGYTF.

The chain is built from TRBV6-2 or TRBV6-3 and TRBJ2-1, with 8 bases fitting TRBD2. CDR1 MNHEY and CDR2 SVGEGT come from the germline V gene. V gave up 0 bases and J gave up 3 bases; unmatched junction bases: 7. The CDR3 totals 17 residues. CDR3 residues: CASSYSKVSGNYNEQFF. CDR3 in DNA: TGTGCCAGCAGTTACTCGAAGGTTAGCGGGAACTACAATGAGCAGTTCTTC.

V and J are TRBV6-5 and TRBJ1-2, with D hard to call. V was trimmed by 6 bases and J by 6 bases, leaving 17 bases between them. The CDR3 runs 14 residues. Germline V gene lookup returns CDR1 MNHEY and CDR2 SVGAGI. CDR3 nucleotide sequence: TGTGCCAGCAGCCCCTCGTACAGTACCAATGGCTACACCTTC. Translated, it gives CASSPSYSTNGYTF.